A selection of T cell receptor beta chains follows, all from one sample in a study of T cells in Graves' hyperthyroidism and ophthalmopathy. TCRdb recomputed calls from the multiplex PCR reads with MiXCR, one row per CDR3 protein. The table shows hundreds of thousands of distinct CDR3 sequences, with roughly 15% occurring only once. The sample was blood. All receptors derive from a woman between 45 and 65 years old with Graves' ophthalmopathy. CDR3s include the opening cysteine and the closing phenylalanine or tryptophan. Fields, in order: clone size, J gene, D gene, V gene, CDR3 length, CDR3 protein, CDR3 DNA. The D gene is left open where the match is weak. Rows may omit the clone size; those that give it use once, few, many or a size class.

clone_size: few
j_call: TRBJ2-3
d_call: TRBD2
v_call: TRBV14
cdr3_length: 19
cdr3_aa: CASSQDLREGPRSTDTQYF
cdr3_nt: TGTGCCAGCAGCCAAGATCTACGGGAGGGCCCACGTAGCACAGATACGCAGTATTTT

clone_size: many
j_call: TRBJ2-3
d_call: TRBD2
v_call: TRBV28
cdr3_length: 16
cdr3_aa: CASRLLADILTDTQYF
cdr3_nt: TGTGCCAGCAGGCTCCTAGCGGACATTCTCACAGATACGCAGTATTTT

clone_size: few
j_call: TRBJ2-5
d_call: TRBD2
v_call: TRBV7-9
cdr3_length: 14
cdr3_aa: CASSRSGRGETQYF
cdr3_nt: TGTGCCAGCAGCCGAAGCGGGAGAGGGGAGACCCAGTACTTC

clone_size: NA
j_call: TRBJ2-5
d_call: NA
v_call: TRBV13
cdr3_length: 16
cdr3_aa: CASSLSFRTNQETQYF
cdr3_nt: TGTGCCAGCAGCTTATCATTCCGGACTAACCAAGAGACCCAGTACTTC

clone_size: many
j_call: TRBJ2-1
d_call: NA
v_call: TRBV12-3/TRBV12-4
cdr3_length: 11
cdr3_aa: CASSLAEEQFF
cdr3_nt: TGTGCCAGCAGTTTAGCGGAGGAGCAGTTCTTC

clone_size: many
j_call: TRBJ2-2
d_call: NA
v_call: TRBV7-3
cdr3_length: 16
cdr3_aa: CASSLVPGTDAGELFF
cdr3_nt: TGTGCCAGCAGCTTAGTCCCCGGGACCGACGCCGGGGAGCTGTTTTTT

clone_size: NA
j_call: TRBJ2-2
d_call: TRBD2
v_call: TRBV6-2/TRBV6-3
cdr3_length: 17
cdr3_aa: CASSTRPGLAVSGELFF
cdr3_nt: TGTGCCAGCAGTACGCGCCCGGGACTAGCTGTATCCGGGGAGCTGTTTTTT

clone_size: many
j_call: TRBJ2-3
d_call: NA
v_call: TRBV20-1
cdr3_length: 14
cdr3_aa: CSATRTGRADTQYF
cdr3_nt: TGCAGTGCTACCAGGACGGGCCGGGCAGATACGCAGTATTTT

clone_size: many
j_call: TRBJ2-1
d_call: TRBD2
v_call: TRBV12-5
cdr3_length: 15
cdr3_aa: CASGLGNGTNNEQFF
cdr3_nt: TGTGCTAGTGGTTTGGGCAACGGGACTAACAATGAGCAGTTCTTC

clone_size: few
j_call: TRBJ1-2
d_call: NA
v_call: TRBV11-2
cdr3_length: 15
cdr3_aa: CASSSGLRLNYGYTF
cdr3_nt: TGTGCCAGCAGCTCCGGACTGAGACTTAACTATGGCTACACCTTC

clone_size: many
j_call: TRBJ1-2
d_call: TRBD1
v_call: TRBV7-9
cdr3_length: 14
cdr3_aa: CASSLMGTGTGYTF
cdr3_nt: TGTGCCAGCAGCTTAATGGGGACAGGGACCGGCTACACCTTC

clone_size: many
j_call: TRBJ1-5
d_call: TRBD1
v_call: TRBV6-2/TRBV6-3
cdr3_length: 15
cdr3_aa: CASSSTWTGEQPQHF
cdr3_nt: TGTGCCAGCAGTTCCACGTGGACAGGCGAACAGCCCCAGCATTTT

clone_size: many
j_call: TRBJ2-7
d_call: TRBD2
v_call: TRBV7-9
cdr3_length: 17
cdr3_aa: CASNYAHSTSGSYEQYF
cdr3_nt: TGTGCCAGCAACTACGCGCACTCGACTAGCGGGAGCTACGAGCAGTACTTC